This T cell receptor beta chain was retrieved from a study of early stage breast cancer tumors. Looking at the study overall: Of around 16 invasive breast tumors, more than nine were hormone receptor-positive, HER2-negative. Regarding the study as a whole: Enriched TCRB sequences shared across patients were mostly commonly generated sequences. Functional markers like CD4, CD8 and FOXP3 were missed in bulk sequencing.

With respect to this clone: Its antigen is as yet unknown.

Germline CDR1 LNHDA, CDR2 SQIVND (reference sequence). This CDR3 is built from 14 residues. Sequencing was performed with immunoSEQ multiplex PCR; in TCRdb, only in-frame clones are kept and a portion is missing. The profile shows around 30,000 clones, around 70% of them singletons. Specimen: blood. J is TRBJ2-5 and V is TRBV19; no definite D call. The DNA matches TRBJ2-7 better at its end, which makes the J call doubtful. The clonotype originates from a person aged 50 to 59 with breast cancer. The CDR3 reads CASSIGPDRYEQYF. The CDR3 DNA follows: TGTGCCAGTAGTATAGGGCCAGACCGCTACGAGCAGTACTTC.